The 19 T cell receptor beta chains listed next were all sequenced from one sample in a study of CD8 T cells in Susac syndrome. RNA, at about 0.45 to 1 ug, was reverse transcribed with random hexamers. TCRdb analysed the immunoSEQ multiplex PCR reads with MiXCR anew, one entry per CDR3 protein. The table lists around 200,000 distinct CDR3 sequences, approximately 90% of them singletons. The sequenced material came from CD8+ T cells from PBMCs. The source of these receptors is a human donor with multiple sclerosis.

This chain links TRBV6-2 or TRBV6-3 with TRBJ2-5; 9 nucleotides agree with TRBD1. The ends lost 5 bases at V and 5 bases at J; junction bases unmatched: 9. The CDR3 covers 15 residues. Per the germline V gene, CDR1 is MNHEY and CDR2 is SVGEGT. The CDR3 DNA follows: TGTGCCAGCAGTCCCCTAACAGGGGGCGGGGAGACCCAGTACTTC. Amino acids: CASSPLTGGGETQYF.

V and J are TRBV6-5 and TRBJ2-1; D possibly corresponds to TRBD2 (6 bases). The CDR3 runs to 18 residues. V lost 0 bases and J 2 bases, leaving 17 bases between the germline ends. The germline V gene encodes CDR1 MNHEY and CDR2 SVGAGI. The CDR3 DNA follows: TGTGCCAGCAGTTACTCGAGGGAGGTAGCCACCCCCTACAATGAGCAGTTCTTC. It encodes CASSYSREVATPYNEQFF.

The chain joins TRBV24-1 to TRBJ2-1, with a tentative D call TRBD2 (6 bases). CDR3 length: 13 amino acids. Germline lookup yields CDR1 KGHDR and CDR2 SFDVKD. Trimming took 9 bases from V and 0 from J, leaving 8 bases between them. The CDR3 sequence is CATSTSSYNEQFF. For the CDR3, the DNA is TGTGCCACCTCGACTAGCTCCTACAATGAGCAGTTCTTC.

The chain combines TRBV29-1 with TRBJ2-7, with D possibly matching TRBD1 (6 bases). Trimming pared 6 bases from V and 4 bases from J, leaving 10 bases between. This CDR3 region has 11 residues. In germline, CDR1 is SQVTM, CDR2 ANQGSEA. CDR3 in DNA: TGCAGCGTGCAACAGGGTTACGAGCAGTACTTC. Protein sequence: CSVQQGYEQYF.

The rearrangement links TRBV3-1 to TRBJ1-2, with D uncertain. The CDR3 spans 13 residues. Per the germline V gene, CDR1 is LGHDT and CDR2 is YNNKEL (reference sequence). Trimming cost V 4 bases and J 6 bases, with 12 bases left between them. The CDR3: CASSPDFGDGYTF. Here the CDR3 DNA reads TGTGCCAGCAGCCCGGACTTCGGGGATGGCTACACCTTC.

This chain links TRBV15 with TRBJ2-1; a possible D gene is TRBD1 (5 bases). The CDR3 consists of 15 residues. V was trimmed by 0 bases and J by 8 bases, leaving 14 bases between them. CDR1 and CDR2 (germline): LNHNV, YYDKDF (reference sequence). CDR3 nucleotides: TGTGCCACCAGCAGAGAAAGGGGTTCATCATATGAGCAGTTCTTC. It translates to CATSRERGSSYEQFF.

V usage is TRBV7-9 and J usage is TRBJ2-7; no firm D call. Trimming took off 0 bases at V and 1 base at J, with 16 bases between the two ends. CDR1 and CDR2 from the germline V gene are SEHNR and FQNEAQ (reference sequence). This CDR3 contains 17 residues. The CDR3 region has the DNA TGTGCCAGCAGCTTAGCGTTTTATGAGACCCATTCCTACGAGCAGTACTTC. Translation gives CASSLAFYETHSYEQYF.

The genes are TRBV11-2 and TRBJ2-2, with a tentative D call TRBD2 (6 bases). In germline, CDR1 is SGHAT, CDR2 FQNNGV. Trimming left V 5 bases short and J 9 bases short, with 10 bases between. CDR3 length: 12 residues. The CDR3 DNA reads TGTGCCAGCAGCCTTCTAGCGTGGGAGCTGTTTTTT. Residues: CASSLLAWELFF.

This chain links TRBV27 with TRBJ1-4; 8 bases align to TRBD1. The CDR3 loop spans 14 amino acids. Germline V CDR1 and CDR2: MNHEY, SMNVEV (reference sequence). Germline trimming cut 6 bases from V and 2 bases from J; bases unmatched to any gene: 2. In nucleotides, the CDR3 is TGTGCCAGCAGCAACAGGGGGACTAATGAAAAACTGTTTTTT. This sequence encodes CASSNRGTNEKLFF.

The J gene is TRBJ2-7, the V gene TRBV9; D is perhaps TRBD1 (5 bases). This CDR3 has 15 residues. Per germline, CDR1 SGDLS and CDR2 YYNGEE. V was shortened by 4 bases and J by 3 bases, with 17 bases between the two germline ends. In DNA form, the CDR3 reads TGTGCCAGCAGCCCAGGCGACAGTTTTATCTACGAGCAGTACTTC. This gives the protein CASSPGDSFIYEQYF.

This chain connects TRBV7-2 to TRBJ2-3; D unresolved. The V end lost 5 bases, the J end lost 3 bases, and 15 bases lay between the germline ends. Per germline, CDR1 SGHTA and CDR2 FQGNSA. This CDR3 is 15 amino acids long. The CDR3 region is CASSPWIRVTDTQYF. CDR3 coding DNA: TGTGCCAGCAGCCCGTGGATAAGGGTTACAGATACGCAGTATTTT. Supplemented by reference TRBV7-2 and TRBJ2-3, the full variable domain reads GAGVSQSPSNKVTEKGKDVELRCDPISGHTALYWYRQSLGQGLEFLIYFQGNSAPDKSGLPSDRFSAERTGGSVSTLTIQRTQQEDSAVYLCASSPWIRVTDTQYFGPGTRLTVL.

The chain's CDR3 is CASSPPGQGSETQYF. CDR3 in DNA: TGCGCCAGCAGCCCCCCGGGACAGGGGTCCGAGACCCAGTACTTC. The chain has TRBV4-1 and TRBJ2-5, with 10 bases that match TRBD1. The CDR3 loop spans 15 amino acids. Trimming took 4 bases from V and 5 from J; bases not matched to a gene: 7. Germline values: CDR1 MGHRA, CDR2 YSYEKL.

CDR3 in DNA: TGTGCCAGTCGAAATGAAAAACTGTTTTTT. Translated, it gives CASRNEKLFF. The V and J genes are TRBV19 and TRBJ1-4; D is ambiguous. The CDR3 extends over 10 amino acids. The V gene lost 8 bases and the J gene lost 5 bases, with 3 bases spanning the gap. CDR1 and CDR2 (germline): LNHDA, SQIVND (reference sequence).

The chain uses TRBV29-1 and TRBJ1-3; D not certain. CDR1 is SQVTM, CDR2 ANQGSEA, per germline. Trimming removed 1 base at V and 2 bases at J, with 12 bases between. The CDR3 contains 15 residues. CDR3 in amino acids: CSVEGVDVPGNTIYF. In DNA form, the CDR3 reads TGCAGCGTTGAAGGTGTGGATGTGCCTGGAAACACCATATATTTT.

The CDR3 protein is CASVGRGGEGNTIYF. CDR3 nucleotides: TGTGCCAGCGTCGGCCGAGGGGGCGAAGGAAACACCATATATTTT. The chain couples TRBV6-2 or TRBV6-3 to TRBJ1-3; 7 bases line up with TRBD1. This CDR3 spans 15 amino acids. Germline V CDR1 and CDR2: MNHEY, SVGEGT. The trim removed 8 bases at V and 4 bases at J, leaving 11 bases unmatched.

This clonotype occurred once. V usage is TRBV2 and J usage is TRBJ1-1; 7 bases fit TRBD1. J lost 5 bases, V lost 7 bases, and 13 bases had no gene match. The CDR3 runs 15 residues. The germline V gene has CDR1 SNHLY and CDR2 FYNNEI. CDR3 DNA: TGTGCCAGCAACGAGGACAGGCGGGGTGGAACTGAAGCTTTCTTT. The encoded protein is CASNEDRRGGTEAFF.

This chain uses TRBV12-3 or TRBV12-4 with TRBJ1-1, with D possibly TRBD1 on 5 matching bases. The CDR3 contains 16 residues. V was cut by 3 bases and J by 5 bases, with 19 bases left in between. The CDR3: CASSFSKRGSKTEAFF. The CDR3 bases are TGTGCCAGCAGTTTCAGTAAGAGGGGTTCGAAGACTGAAGCTTTCTTT.

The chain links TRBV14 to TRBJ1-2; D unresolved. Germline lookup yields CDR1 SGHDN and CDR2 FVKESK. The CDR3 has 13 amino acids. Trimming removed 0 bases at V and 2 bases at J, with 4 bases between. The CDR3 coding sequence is TGTGCCAGCAGCCAAGAAGGGAACTATGGCTACACCTTC. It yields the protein CASSQEGNYGYTF.

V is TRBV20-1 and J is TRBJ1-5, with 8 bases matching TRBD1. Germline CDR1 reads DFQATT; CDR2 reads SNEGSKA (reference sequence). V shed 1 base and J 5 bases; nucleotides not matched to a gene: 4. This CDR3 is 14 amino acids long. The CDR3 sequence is CSARAPGGDQPQHF. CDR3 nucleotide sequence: TGCAGTGCTAGAGCCCCAGGGGGCGATCAGCCCCAGCATTTT.